This TCR beta chain was recorded in a study of CD8+ T cells in alopecia areata. Whole-study results and caveats: Sequences from scalp samples also cover resident alphabeta T cells of normal skin. For baseline CD8+ expansion, any link to response stays uncertain with one nonresponder. Lesional scalp displayed greater clonality than normal scalp, most notably in alopecia totalis/universalis.

The sample holds a few counts of this clone. What it binds is unknown. Sample treatment: oral pan-JAK inhibitor, 5-10 mg twice daily. Alopecia areata patients provided lesional scalp punch biopsies and peripheral blood. RNA was isolated and reverse transcribed to cDNA, the sequencing template. Assay: immunoSEQ multiplex PCR; the TCRdb copy retains only in-frame clones and omits some. The data hold about 200,000 clones, with roughly 64% observed a single time. Germline-derived CDR1 and CDR2 are SEHNR and FQNEAQ (reference sequence). V was pared by 4 bases and J by 8 bases, with 20 bases between. The CDR3 length is 16 residues.

The V call is TRBV7-9, the J call TRBJ1-4; D remains ambiguous. Sequenced material: CD4+ T cells sorted from blood, taken at week 4, from a patient treated with tofacitinib. The receptor comes from a human donor with alopecia areata. The CDR3 reads CASSSFLRRGIEKLFF. The DNA of the CDR3 is TGTGCCAGCAGCTCTTTCTTGAGAAGAGGGATCGAAAAACTGTTTTTT.